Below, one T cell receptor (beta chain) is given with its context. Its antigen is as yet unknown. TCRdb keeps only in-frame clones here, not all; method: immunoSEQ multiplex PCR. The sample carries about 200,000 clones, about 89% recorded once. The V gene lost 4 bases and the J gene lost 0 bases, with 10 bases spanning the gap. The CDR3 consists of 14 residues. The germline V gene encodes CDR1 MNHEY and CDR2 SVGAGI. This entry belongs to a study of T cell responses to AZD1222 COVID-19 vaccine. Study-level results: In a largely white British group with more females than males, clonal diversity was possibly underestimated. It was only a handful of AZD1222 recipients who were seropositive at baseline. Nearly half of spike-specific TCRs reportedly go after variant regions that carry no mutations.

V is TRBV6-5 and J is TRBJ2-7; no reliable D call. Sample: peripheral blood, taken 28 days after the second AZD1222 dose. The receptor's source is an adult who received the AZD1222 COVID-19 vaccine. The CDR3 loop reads CASSSGGISYEQYF. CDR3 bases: TGTGCCAGCAGTTCTGGCGGTATCTCCTACGAGCAGTACTTC.